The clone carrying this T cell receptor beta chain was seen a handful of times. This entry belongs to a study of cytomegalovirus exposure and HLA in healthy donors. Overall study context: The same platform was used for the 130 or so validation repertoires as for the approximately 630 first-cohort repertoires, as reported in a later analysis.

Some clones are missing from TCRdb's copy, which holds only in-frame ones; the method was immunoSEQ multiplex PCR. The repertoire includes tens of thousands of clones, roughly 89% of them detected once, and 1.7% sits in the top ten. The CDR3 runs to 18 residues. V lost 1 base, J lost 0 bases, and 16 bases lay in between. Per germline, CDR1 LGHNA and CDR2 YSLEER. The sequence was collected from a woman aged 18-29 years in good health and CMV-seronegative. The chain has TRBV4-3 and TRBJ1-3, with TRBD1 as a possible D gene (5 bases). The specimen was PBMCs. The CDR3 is CASSQVLSGHFSGNTIYF. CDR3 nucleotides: TGCGCCAGCAGCCAAGTTCTTTCCGGACATTTCTCTGGAAACACCATATATTTT.